The entry that follows covers one T cell receptor (beta chain) sequence. Its antigen is as yet unknown. Germline V gives CDR1 SGHKS, CDR2 YYEKEE (reference sequence). The CDR3 spans 16 residues. The V gene lost 4 bases and the J gene lost 3 bases, with 16 bases spanning the gap. For TCR beta, libraries came from quantitative 5'-RACE with molecular barcodes. One entry per CDR3 protein, called by TCRdb with MiXCR from the 5' RACE reads. Of around 35,000 distinct CDR3 sequences listed, around 15% were seen once; the top ten hold approximately 32%. This sample was included in a study of CD8 T cells in ankylosing spondylitis. General study results and limits: Among TCR beta sequences, a motif of 7 to 9 highly homologous variants appeared characteristic of ankylosing spondylitis blood. Earlier reports found some motif variants in synovial fluid and blood in reactive arthritis.

The chain combines TRBV5-5 with TRBJ2-2; D remains ambiguous. Sequencing input: synovial fluid, either unsorted or a sorted T cell fraction (not recorded which). This TCR derives from a male donor with ankylosing spondylitis. The CDR3 protein is CASSNPTGSHTGELFF. In DNA, the CDR3 is TGTGCCAGCAGCAACCCCACGGGCAGCCACACCGGGGAGCTGTTTTTT. Complete variable domain (other parts from reference TRBV5-5 and TRBJ2-2): DAGVTQSPTHLIKTRGQQVTLRCSPISGHKSVSWYQQVLGQGPQFIFQYYEKEERGRGNFPDRFSARQFPNYSSELNVNALLLGDSALYLCASSNPTGSHTGELFFGEGSRLTVL.